The 2 T cell receptor beta chains listed next were all sequenced from one sample in a study of human T cells and chemical hapten exposure. TCRdb reanalysed the RACE reads using MiXCR and keeps one entry per CDR3 protein. The data contain 60,000 or so distinct CDR3 sequences, approximately 9.9% of them singletons. Time point here: pre-sensitization, week 0. The sample's treatment: therapeutic diphenylcyclopropenone sensitization with weekly scalp DPC. The sample was whole blood, taken in connection with sensitization to the hapten diphenylcyclopropenone (DPC). Receptors originate from a man in his forties with alopecia areata. Some clones in this sample may be carry-over from other donors' samples.

In this sample, this clonotype turned up many times. The chain recombines TRBV6-1 with TRBJ1-1, with 8 bases lining up with TRBD1. The CDR3 covers 14 residues. Germline V gene data show CDR1 as MNHNS and CDR2 as SASEGT. J lost 1 base, V lost 3 bases, and 1 base had no gene match. The CDR3 here is CASSEGQENTEAFF. In DNA, the CDR3 is TGTGCCAGCAGTGAGGGACAGGAGAACACTGAAGCTTTCTTT.

A few counts support this clonotype. This chain links TRBV9 with TRBJ1-6; perhaps TRBD1 as D (6 bases). This CDR3 is 14 amino acids long. The ends were cut back, 0 bases at V and 11 bases at J, with 12 bases in the middle. In germline, CDR1 is SGDLS, CDR2 YYNGEE. CDR3 protein: CASSVEGGYPPLHF. In DNA form, the CDR3 reads TGTGCCAGCAGCGTAGAGGGGGGCTACCCACCCCTCCACTTT.